The TCR beta chain described here comes from a study of T-cell memory formation after mild COVID-19. Study summary: Largely, TCR clusters stayed within a single donor.

One entry per CDR3 protein, called by TCRdb with MiXCR from the 5' RACE reads. The repertoire holds approximately 260,000 distinct CDR3 sequences, with under 20% as singletons. With 0 bases clipped from V and 9 bases from J, the junction kept 10 bases outside the gene matches. CDR3 size: 17 residues. The V gene's germline CDR1 is LGHNA and CDR2 YSLEER. Notes on the study in general: There was a balanced CD4/CD8 profile in clones contracting day 15 to 85, and later expanders leaned CD4+. Most CD4+ clones that shrank were in CM and EM, while CD8+ ones turned up in EMRA.

A few counts support this clonotype. The antigen remains undetermined. The chain recombines TRBV4-3 with TRBJ2-3; 12 nucleotides agree with TRBD2. The sample consisted of PBMCs or a T cell subset sorted from them (not recorded which). This clonotype was sampled from a young man who had mild COVID-19 (a few samples of this study predate the infection). Cell type and time point are not known. DNA for the CDR3: TGCGCCAGCAGCCAAGACCCAGGACTAGCGGGGAGGGACACGCAGTATTTT. Translating gives CASSQDPGLAGRDTQYF.